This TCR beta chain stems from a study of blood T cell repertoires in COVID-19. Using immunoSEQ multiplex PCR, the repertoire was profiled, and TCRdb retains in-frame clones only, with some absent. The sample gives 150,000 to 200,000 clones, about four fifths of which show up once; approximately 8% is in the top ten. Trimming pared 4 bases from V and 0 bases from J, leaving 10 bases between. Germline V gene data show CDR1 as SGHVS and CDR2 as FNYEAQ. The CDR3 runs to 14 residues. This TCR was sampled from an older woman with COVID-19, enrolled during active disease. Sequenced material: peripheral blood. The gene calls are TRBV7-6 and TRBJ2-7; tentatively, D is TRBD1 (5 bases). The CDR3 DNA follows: TGTGCCAGCAGCTCCAGGGTTAACTCCTACGAGCAGTACTTC. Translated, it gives CASSSRVNSYEQYF.